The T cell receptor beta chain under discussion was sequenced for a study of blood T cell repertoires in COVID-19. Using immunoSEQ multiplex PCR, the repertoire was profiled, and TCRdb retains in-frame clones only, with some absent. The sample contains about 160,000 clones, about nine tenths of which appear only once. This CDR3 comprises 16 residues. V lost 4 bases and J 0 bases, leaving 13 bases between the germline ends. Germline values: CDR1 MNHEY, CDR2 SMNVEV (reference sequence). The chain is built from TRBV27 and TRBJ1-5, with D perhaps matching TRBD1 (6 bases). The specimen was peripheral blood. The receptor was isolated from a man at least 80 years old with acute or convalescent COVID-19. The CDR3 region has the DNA TGTGCCAGCAGTTCCACAGGGTCTTATAGCAATCAGCCCCAGCATTTT. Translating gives CASSSTGSYSNQPQHF.